The T cell receptor (beta chain) described here comes from a study of beta chain features in type 1 diabetes. There are a few counts of this clone. The antigen is undetermined. There are 17 residues in the CDR3. Trimming took 0 bases from V and 1 from J; bases not matched to a gene: 5. Germline CDR1 is SEHNR and CDR2 is FQNEAQ (reference sequence). Isolated RNA was reverse transcribed in full, so expressed TCRB transcripts were sequenced. Produced via immunoSEQ multiplex PCR; TCRdb's table is partial and in-frame only. This sample has under 850,000 clones, with under 15% found just once. Whole-study results and caveats: Moderately but significantly shorter TCRB CDR3s were found in Type 1 diabetes patients in all four CD4+ subsets.

The sequence was collected from a man younger than 35 with type 1 diabetes. The V call is TRBV7-9, the J call TRBJ2-1; 8 bases match TRBD1. Sequencing was done on a sample of naive CD4+ T cells from blood. CDR3 sequence reads: CASSLAQGAVSYNEQFF. The DNA for the CDR3 is TGTGCCAGCAGCTTAGCTCAGGGGGCCGTTTCCTACAATGAGCAGTTCTTC.